The 24 T cell receptor beta chains listed next were all sequenced from one sample in a study of cytomegalovirus exposure and HLA in healthy donors (TCRdb year 2017). The library was made by the immunoSEQ multiplex PCR assay. For the multiplex PCR, a mixture combining 60 forward primers for TCR Vbeta segments and 13 reverse primers for TCR Jbeta segments was used. Not all clones reach the TCRdb copy of this immuneACCESS table, which keeps in-frame sequences only. Checked studies attribute under half of the gap to unresolved V genes and leave the rest unexplained. A total of about 160,000 clones appear in this sample, around 68% of them only once. In total, the top ten clones hold about 1.3% of the sample. The sequencing input was PBMCs. The receptors originated from a man aged 50 to 60 in good health and CMV-seronegative.

This clone has only a few counts. The genes are TRBV5-1 and TRBJ1-4; 9 nucleotides align to TRBD1. V shed 4 bases, J shed 8 bases, and the junction held 6 bases outside the gene matches. The CDR3 sequence is 14 residues long. Germline-derived CDR1 and CDR2 are SGHRS and YFSETQ. CDR3 loop: CASSPGTGKEKLFF. As DNA, the CDR3 is TGCGCCAGCAGCCCTGGGACAGGGAAAGAAAAACTGTTTTTT.

This clone was recorded once. The rearrangement joins TRBV18 to TRBJ1-2, with D possibly TRBD1 on 5 matching bases. The CDR3 has 14 residues. Trimming took 4 bases from V and 2 from J, leaving 11 bases between them. The V gene's germline CDR1 is KGHSH and CDR2 LQKENI. The CDR3 sequence is CASSLQGSNYGYTF. The DNA for the CDR3 is TGTGCCAGCTCACTTCAGGGTTCCAACTATGGCTACACCTTC.

The chain uses TRBV10-1 and TRBJ2-1; 9 nucleotides align to TRBD2. V was pared by 2 bases and J by 7 bases, with 12 bases of the junction left unmatched. Germline V CDR1 and CDR2: WNHNN, SYGVQD (reference sequence). This CDR3 is built from 17 residues. CDR3 DNA: TGCGCCAGCAGTGAGGGCCGACGGGGACTAGCCCGGAATGAGCAGTTCTTC. Its protein product is CASSEGRRGLARNEQFF.

The rearrangement uses TRBV19 and TRBJ1-5; 8 bases match TRBD1. The CDR3 is made up of 15 amino acids. Germline V lookup: CDR1 LNHDA, CDR2 SQIVND (reference sequence). Germline trimming cut 6 bases from V and 4 bases from J; bases unmatched to any gene: 8. CDR3 sequence reads: CASSLDRAPNQPQHF. CDR3 bases: TGTGCCAGTAGCCTGGACAGGGCGCCTAATCAGCCCCAGCATTTT.

The gene calls are TRBV5-6 and TRBJ2-3, with 9 bases aligning to TRBD2. CDR1 and CDR2 from the germline V gene are SGHDT and YYEEEE. The CDR3 length is 16 residues. Trimming removed 4 bases from V and 4 bases from J; junction bases left unmatched: 10. The CDR3 DNA follows: TGTGCCAGCAGCCCCTCCGCTAGCGGGGCCGCAGATACGCAGTATTTT. Protein: CASSPSASGAADTQYF.

The chain couples TRBV19 to TRBJ1-1; TRBD1 matches 7 bases. Germline lookup yields CDR1 LNHDA and CDR2 SQIVND (reference sequence). The length of the CDR3 is 15 residues. V was clipped by 7 bases and J by 4 bases; unmatched bases: 12. Here the CDR3 DNA reads TGTGCCAGTATCCCCGAGGGGGCCGCGTCCACTGAAGCTTTCTTT. Protein: CASIPEGAASTEAFF.

The chain recombines TRBV4-2 with TRBJ1-5; 8 bases fit TRBD1. Germline CDR1 and CDR2: LGHNA and YNFKEQ. The CDR3 consists of 16 residues. Trimming at V came to 3 bases and at J to 7 bases, leaving 11 bases not matched to a gene. The CDR3 nucleotides are TGTGCCAGCAGCCACGGACAGGGTGGGGTCGGACAGCCCCAGCATTTT. Its translation: CASSHGQGGVGQPQHF.

This CDR3 reads CASSQHPGQESSYEQYF. CDR3 sequence (DNA): TGCGCCAGCAGCCAACATCCGGGACAAGAGAGCTCCTACGAGCAGTACTTC. The V and J genes are TRBV4-1 and TRBJ2-7; D is perhaps TRBD1 (6 bases). Germline values: CDR1 MGHRA, CDR2 YSYEKL. V lost 2 bases and J lost 0, with 17 bases in between. The CDR3 totals 17 residues.

This clone came up once. Here the CDR3 reads CASSLNRVYGYTF. The CDR3 nucleotides are TGCGCCAGCAGCCTAAACAGGGTTTATGGCTACACCTTC. The V gene is TRBV5-1, the J gene TRBJ1-2; maybe TRBD1 (6 bases). V dropped 4 bases and J dropped 5 bases, with 12 bases sitting between them. Germline values: CDR1 SGHRS, CDR2 YFSETQ. This CDR3 comprises 13 residues.

The chain couples TRBV6-5 to TRBJ1-2; a weak D match, TRBD1 (5 bases). V gave up 7 bases and J gave up 4 bases, with 10 bases separating them. Germline loops: CDR1 MNHEY, CDR2 SVGAGI. CDR3 length: 12 amino acids. The CDR3 bases are TGTGCCAGCAAGGAGGGGTCCTATGGCTACACCTTC. Translated: CASKEGSYGYTF.

The rearrangement uses TRBV5-4 and TRBJ1-5; 8 bases fit TRBD1. The germline V gene has CDR1 SGHNT and CDR2 YYREEE (reference sequence). The CDR3 is made up of 16 amino acids. The junction had 6 bases not matched to a gene; V was cut back by 0 bases and J by 4 bases. CDR3 nucleotides: TGTGCCAGCAGCTTGGAAGAGACAGGGGTGAATCAGCCCCAGCATTTT. As protein: CASSLEETGVNQPQHF.

This clone was found once. V usage is TRBV28 and J usage is TRBJ1-1, with D possibly matching TRBD1 (5 bases). The CDR3 consists of 12 residues. Deletions cut 7 bases from V and 5 bases from J, with 11 bases between. Germline values: CDR1 MDHEN, CDR2 SYDVKM. CDR3 DNA sequence: TGTGCCAGCAACCCGGACAATACTGAAGCTTTCTTT. This sequence encodes CASNPDNTEAFF.

There are a few counts of this clone. This sequence joins TRBV18 and TRBJ1-1; weak D call: TRBD1 (5 bases). CDR1 is KGHSH, CDR2 LQKENI, per germline. The ends were cut back, 2 bases at V and 2 bases at J, with 9 bases in the middle. This CDR3 spans 14 amino acids. The CDR3 DNA follows: TGTGCCAGCTCACCAGGGGGGGTCAACACTGAAGCTTTCTTT. Translation: CASSPGGVNTEAFF.

The chain employs TRBV11-2 and TRBJ1-3, with unresolved D. Germline V lookup: CDR1 SGHAT, CDR2 FQNNGV. V lost 1 base and J lost 0, with 7 bases in between. This CDR3 comprises 15 residues. The CDR3 region has the DNA TGTGCCAGCAGCTTAGCTCGTAGCTCTGGAAACACCATATATTTT. Its translation: CASSLARSSGNTIYF. The full variable domain, rest sourced from reference TRBV11-2 and TRBJ1-3, is EAGVAQSPRYKIIEKRQSVAFWCNPISGHATLYWYQQILGQGPKLLIQFQNNGVVDDSQLPKDRFSAERLKGVDSTLKIQPAKLEDSAVYLCASSLARSSGNTIYFGEGSWLTVV.

The chain is built from TRBV7-2 and TRBJ1-2, with D possibly TRBD1 on 5 matching bases. CDR3 size: 14 residues. V was shortened by 3 bases and J by 6 bases, with 14 bases between the two germline ends. Germline values: CDR1 SGHTA, CDR2 FQGNSA. The CDR3, as DNA: TGTGCCAGCAGCTTCAACAGGAACGGGCATGGCTACACCTTC. It translates to CASSFNRNGHGYTF.

The gene calls are TRBV10-3 and TRBJ1-2; the D gene is possibly TRBD1 (6 bases). Germline CDR1 reads ENHRY; CDR2 reads SYGVKD. The CDR3 runs to 13 residues. Trimming removed 4 bases at V and 3 bases at J, with 9 bases between. The CDR3 sequence is CAISARGDYGYTF. The DNA for the CDR3 is TGTGCCATCAGTGCCAGGGGAGACTATGGCTACACCTTC.

This clone appeared once. The rearrangement links TRBV4-3 to TRBJ1-4, with TRBD1 matching 11 bases. Trimming took 4 bases from V and 8 from J; bases not matched to a gene: 12. The CDR3 sequence is 17 residues long. Germline V lookup: CDR1 LGHNA, CDR2 YSLEER. The CDR3 loop is CASSRETLRDRGEKLFF. The DNA of the CDR3 is TGCGCCAGCAGCCGAGAAACTCTCCGGGACAGGGGGGAAAAACTGTTTTTT.

This clone was seen a handful of times. The CDR3 is CASSPKPFTGEKETQYF. In DNA, the CDR3 is TGTGCCAGCTCACCAAAGCCATTTACAGGGGAGAAAGAGACCCAGTACTTC. The V gene is TRBV18, the J gene TRBJ2-5, with 7 bases identical to TRBD1. Germline V gene data show CDR1 as KGHSH and CDR2 as LQKENI. The CDR3 has 17 residues. The J segment lost 3 bases and the V segment lost 2 bases, leaving 12 bases of the junction unmatched.

This clone was counted a few times. The CDR3 nucleotides are TGCGCCAGCAGCCAAGGACAGGGGGCCTTGGGCAATCAGCCCCAGCATTTT. Residues: CASSQGQGALGNQPQHF. The chain has TRBV4-1 and TRBJ1-5; the match to TRBD1 covers 10 bases. This CDR3 comprises 17 residues. Trimming at V came to 1 base and at J to 2 bases, leaving 5 bases not matched to a gene. Germline CDR1 MGHRA, CDR2 YSYEKL.

The V call is TRBV19, the J call TRBJ2-1, with TRBD2 matching 10 bases. Germline V gives CDR1 LNHDA, CDR2 SQIVND (reference sequence). The CDR3 runs 15 residues. Germline trimming cut 7 bases from V and 10 bases from J; bases unmatched to any gene: 13. The CDR3 is CASIALAGGREEQFF. Here the CDR3 DNA reads TGTGCCAGTATCGCTTTAGCGGGGGGTCGGGAGGAGCAGTTCTTC.

V and J are TRBV2 and TRBJ2-7; maybe TRBD1 (5 bases). Trimming removed 8 bases from V and 3 bases from J, with 17 bases in between. This CDR3 has 14 residues. The germline V gene encodes CDR1 SNHLY and CDR2 FYNNEI. CDR3 residues: CASQSEPGHYEQYF. In DNA form, the CDR3 reads TGTGCCAGCCAATCCGAGCCCGGACACTACGAGCAGTACTTC.

DNA of the CDR3: TGTGCCAGCAGCTTAGATCTACGGTACAATCAGCCCCAGCATTTT. It specifies CASSLDLRYNQPQHF. The chain links TRBV11-2 to TRBJ1-5; D not resolved. Germline V CDR1 and CDR2: SGHAT, FQNNGV. V was shortened by 0 bases and J by 3 bases, with 9 bases between the two germline ends. CDR3 length: 15 residues.

This clone came up once. V gene TRBV6-1 combines with J gene TRBJ1-2; the D is unclear. Germline CDR1 MNHNS, CDR2 SASEGT. Trimming pared 8 bases from V and 3 bases from J, leaving 13 bases between. The CDR3 runs 13 residues. In DNA form, the CDR3 reads TGTGCCAGCCGTCAGGCTCAGGACTATGGCTACACCTTC. Translation gives CASRQAQDYGYTF.

A remark on this clone: Its ends do not fully match the called genes, so a read error is possible. This chain links TRBV7-9 with TRBJ1-1; 7 bases line up with TRBD1. Germline CDR1 SEHNR, CDR2 FQNEAQ (reference sequence). The CDR3 covers 12 residues. Here the CDR3 DNA reads TGTTCCAGCAGCGATCAGACAGGGAACGCTTTCTTT. Amino acids: CSSSDQTGNAFF.